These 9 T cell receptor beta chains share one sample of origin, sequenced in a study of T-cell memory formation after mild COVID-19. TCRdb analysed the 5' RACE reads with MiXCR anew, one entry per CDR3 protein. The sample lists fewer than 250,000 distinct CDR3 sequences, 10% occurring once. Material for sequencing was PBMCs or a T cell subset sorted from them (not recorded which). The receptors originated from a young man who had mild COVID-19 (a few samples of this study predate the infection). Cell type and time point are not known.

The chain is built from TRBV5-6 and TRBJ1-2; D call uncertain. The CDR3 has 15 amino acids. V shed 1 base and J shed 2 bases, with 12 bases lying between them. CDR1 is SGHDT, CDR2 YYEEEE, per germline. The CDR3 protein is CASSLSSGQNYGYTF. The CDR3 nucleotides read TGTGCCAGCAGCTTGTCGTCGGGTCAGAACTATGGCTACACCTTC.

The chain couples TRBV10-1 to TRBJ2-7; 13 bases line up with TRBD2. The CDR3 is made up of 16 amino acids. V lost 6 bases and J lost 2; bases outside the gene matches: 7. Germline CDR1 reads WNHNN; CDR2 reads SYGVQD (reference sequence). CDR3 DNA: TGCGCCAGCAGCTACGGACTAGCGGGGGCTGCCTACGAGCAGTACTTC. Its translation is CASSYGLAGAAYEQYF.

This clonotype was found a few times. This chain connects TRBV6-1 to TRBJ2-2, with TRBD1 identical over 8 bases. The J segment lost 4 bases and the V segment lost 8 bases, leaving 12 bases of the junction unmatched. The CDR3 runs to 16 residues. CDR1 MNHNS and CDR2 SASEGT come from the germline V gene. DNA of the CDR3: TGTGCCAGCTCTCGACAGGGGAGTTCGTTCACCGGGGAGCTGTTTTTT. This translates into CASSRQGSSFTGELFF.

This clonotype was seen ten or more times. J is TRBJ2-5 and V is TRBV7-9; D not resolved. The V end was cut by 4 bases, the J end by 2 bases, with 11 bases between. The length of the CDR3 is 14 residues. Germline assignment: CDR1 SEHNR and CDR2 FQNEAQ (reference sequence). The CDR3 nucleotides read TGTGCCAGCAGCTACTGGGCTTTACAAGAGACCCAGTACTTC. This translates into CASSYWALQETQYF.

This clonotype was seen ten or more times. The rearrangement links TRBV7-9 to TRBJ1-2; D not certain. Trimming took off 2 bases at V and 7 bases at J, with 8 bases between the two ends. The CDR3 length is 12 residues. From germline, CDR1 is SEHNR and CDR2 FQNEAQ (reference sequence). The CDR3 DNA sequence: TGTGCCAGCAGCTTAAGAACAGCTGGCTACACCTTC. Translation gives CASSLRTAGYTF.

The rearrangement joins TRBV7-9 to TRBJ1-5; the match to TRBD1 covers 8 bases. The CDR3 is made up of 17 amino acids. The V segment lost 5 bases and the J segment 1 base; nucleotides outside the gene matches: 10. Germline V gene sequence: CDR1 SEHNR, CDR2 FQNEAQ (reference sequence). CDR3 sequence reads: CASSPLLGQGSNQPQHF. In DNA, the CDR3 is TGTGCCAGCAGCCCCCTGTTAGGACAGGGAAGCAATCAGCCCCAGCATTTT.

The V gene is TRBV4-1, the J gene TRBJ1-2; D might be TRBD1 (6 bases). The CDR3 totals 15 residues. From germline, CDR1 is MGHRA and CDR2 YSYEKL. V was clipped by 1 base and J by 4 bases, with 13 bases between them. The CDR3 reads CASSQAGAAGYGYTF. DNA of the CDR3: TGCGCCAGCAGCCAAGCAGGGGCAGCAGGCTATGGCTACACCTTC.

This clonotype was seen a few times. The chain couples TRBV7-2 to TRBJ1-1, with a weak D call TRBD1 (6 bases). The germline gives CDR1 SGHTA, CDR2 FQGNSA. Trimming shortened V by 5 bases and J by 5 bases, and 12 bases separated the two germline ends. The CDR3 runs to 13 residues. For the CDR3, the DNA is TGTGCCAGCAGCACAGGGATAAATACTGAAGCTTTCTTT. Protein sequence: CASSTGINTEAFF.

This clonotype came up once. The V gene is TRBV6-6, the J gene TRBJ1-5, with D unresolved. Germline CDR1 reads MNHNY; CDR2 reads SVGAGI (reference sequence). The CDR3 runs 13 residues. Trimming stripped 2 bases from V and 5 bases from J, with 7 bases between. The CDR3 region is CASSYGSYQPQHF. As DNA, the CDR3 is TGTGCCAGCAGTTACGGCAGTTATCAGCCCCAGCATTTT.